The next 15 T cell receptor beta chains were all read from a single sample in a study of blood T cells in healthy people across ages. Next came a second PCR, run for about 6 to 11 cycles, which used a sample-barcoded 5' primer along with a J-beta primer mix. TCRdb re-called the 5' RACE reads with MiXCR, one entry per CDR3 protein. The sample lists hundreds of thousands of distinct CDR3 sequences; 22% were seen once. The sample comprised blood. The receptors originated from a man in his 70s in good health.

This clonotype was seen a handful of times. The rearrangement uses TRBV12-3 or TRBV12-4 and TRBJ2-1; 7 nucleotides agree with TRBD2. The J segment lost 9 bases and the V segment lost 7 bases, leaving 12 bases of the junction unmatched. CDR3 size: 14 residues. The CDR3 loop reads CASNPRLADTEQFF. The DNA for the CDR3 is TGTGCCAGCAACCCTAGGCTAGCGGACACTGAGCAGTTCTTC.

The chain recombines TRBV5-5 with TRBJ2-1; 13 bases align to TRBD2. The CDR3 spans 15 residues. Germline assignment: CDR1 SGHKS and CDR2 YYEKEE (reference sequence). V gave up 4 bases and J gave up 5 bases; unmatched junction bases: 3. Written as DNA, the CDR3 is TGTGCCAGCAGCGGGACTAGCGGGACGAACAATGAGCAGTTCTTC. This encodes CASSGTSGTNNEQFF.

This clonotype occurred a few times. The J gene is TRBJ1-1, the V gene TRBV11-2; D not resolved. Per germline, CDR1 SGHAT and CDR2 FQNNGV. This CDR3 is built from 13 residues. V was trimmed by 1 base and J by 3 bases, leaving 6 bases between them. The CDR3 spells CASSLALYTEAFF. The CDR3 nucleotides read TGTGCCAGCAGCTTAGCGTTGTACACTGAAGCTTTCTTT.

This clonotype was recorded a few times. This rearrangement joins TRBV7-9 to TRBJ2-7; D might be TRBD2 (6 bases). V lost 5 bases, J lost 3 bases, and 8 bases lay in between. The CDR3 is 12 amino acids. CDR1 is SEHNR, CDR2 FQNEAQ, per germline (reference sequence). The CDR3 sequence is CASSPAGYEQYF. The CDR3 nucleotides are TGTGCCAGCAGCCCAGCGGGCTACGAGCAGTACTTC.

The chain employs TRBV14 and TRBJ2-3, with TRBD2 matching 7 bases. The V segment lost 10 bases and the J segment 6 bases; nucleotides outside the gene matches: 10. The germline CDR1 and CDR2 sequences are SGHDN and FVKESK. The CDR3 sequence is 13 residues long. Here the CDR3 DNA reads TGTGCCACCGCGCCGACACTAGCGGATACGCAGTATTTT. Its protein product is CATAPTLADTQYF.

A single count supports this clonotype. V and J are TRBV7-2 and TRBJ1-2; TRBD1 agrees at 9 bases. V lost 5 bases, J lost 4 bases, and 8 bases stayed unmatched. Germline CDR1 SGHTA, CDR2 FQGNSA. The CDR3 runs 15 residues. CDR3 protein: CASSNRDRAAYGYTF. The DNA for the CDR3 is TGTGCCAGCAGCAACCGGGACAGGGCTGCCTATGGCTACACCTTC.

This clonotype appeared many times. This chain joins TRBV5-1 and TRBJ2-1, with D hard to call. The CDR3 contains 13 residues. V was trimmed by 0 bases and J by 5 bases, leaving 6 bases between them. Germline CDR1 SGHRS, CDR2 YFSETQ. Here the CDR3 DNA reads TGCGCCAGCAGCTTGGGGATAGACAATGAGCAGTTCTTC. Amino acid sequence: CASSLGIDNEQFF.

This chain uses TRBV20-1 with TRBJ2-5, with 8 bases fitting TRBD2. The J call may be in error: the DNA end matches TRBJ2-1 better. Germline V gene sequence: CDR1 DFQATT, CDR2 SNEGSKA (reference sequence). The CDR3 covers 12 residues. The CDR3 protein is CSARTSLDEQFF. In DNA, the CDR3 is TGCAGTGCGCGGACTAGCCTCGATGAGCAGTTCTTC.

This chain connects TRBV10-3 to TRBJ1-1; no firm D call. This CDR3 spans 15 amino acids. Per germline, CDR1 ENHRY and CDR2 SYGVKD. V shed 0 bases and J shed 2 bases, with 10 bases lying between them. The CDR3 loop reads CAISESRPVNTEAFF. CDR3 sequence (DNA): TGTGCCATCAGTGAGTCCAGGCCGGTCAACACTGAAGCTTTCTTT.

The chain couples TRBV10-1 to TRBJ2-7; no clear D gene. Germline lookup yields CDR1 WNHNN and CDR2 SYGVQD (reference sequence). The V gene lost 6 bases and the J gene lost 5 bases, with 17 bases spanning the gap. The CDR3 has 14 residues. This CDR3 is CASSDKTKEHEQYF. In DNA, the CDR3 is TGCGCCAGCAGCGACAAGACCAAGGAACACGAGCAGTACTTC.

The sample holds a few counts of this clonotype. J is TRBJ2-1 and V is TRBV7-6; D may be TRBD1 or TRBD2 (7 bases each). V lost 5 bases and J lost 7, with 15 bases in between. CDR1 is SGHVS, CDR2 FNYEAQ, per germline. The CDR3 consists of 14 residues. In DNA, the CDR3 is TGTGCCAGCAGCCAGTGGGGGGGACAGAATGAGCAGTTCTTC. Its protein product is CASSQWGGQNEQFF.

The V gene is TRBV7-9, the J gene TRBJ1-4, with 7 bases matching TRBD1. Trimming at V came to 5 bases and at J to 7 bases, leaving 13 bases not matched to a gene. The CDR3 totals 16 residues. Germline assignment: CDR1 SEHNR and CDR2 FQNEAQ (reference sequence). The CDR3 sequence: CASSPKAPGQFEKLFF. CDR3 nucleotides: TGTGCCAGCAGCCCGAAGGCCCCGGGACAGTTTGAAAAACTGTTTTTT.

This clonotype has ten or more counts. This chain connects TRBV5-6 to TRBJ2-1; 10 bases are shared with TRBD1. CDR1 and CDR2 from the germline V gene are SGHDT and YYEEEE. This CDR3 contains 15 residues. The J segment lost 4 bases and the V segment lost 1 base, leaving 2 bases of the junction unmatched. CDR3 residues: CASSLMGQGYNEQFF. The CDR3 DNA is TGTGCCAGCAGCTTGATGGGACAGGGGTACAATGAGCAGTTCTTC.

This clonotype was seen only a few times. This rearrangement joins TRBV6-5 to TRBJ1-4; D gene unclear. The CDR3 length is 11 residues. Germline V CDR1 and CDR2: MNHEY, SVGAGI. Deletions cut 6 bases from V and 6 bases from J, with 5 bases between. CDR3 sequence: CASRRDEKLFF. The CDR3 nucleotides read TGTGCCAGCAGACGGGATGAAAAACTGTTTTTT.

In this sample, this clonotype turned up many times. This chain joins TRBV10-3 and TRBJ2-1; tentatively, D is TRBD2 (6 bases). V was pared by 10 bases and J by 0 bases, with 16 bases between. Germline CDR1 is ENHRY and CDR2 is SYGVKD. CDR3 length equals 15 residues. CDR3 sequence reads: CATGPGGSSYNEQFF. In DNA form, the CDR3 reads TGTGCCACGGGGCCTGGGGGGAGCTCCTACAATGAGCAGTTCTTC.